Each of the 16 T cell receptor beta chains below was sequenced from the same sample in a study of response to subunit inactivated influenza vaccine. MiXCR was run by TCRdb on the RT-PCR reads, yielding one entry per CDR3 protein. This table holds approximately 300,000 distinct CDR3 sequences, 22% found once. The sequencing here drew on PBMCs from blood, taken 21 months after vaccination. These receptors all stem from a man in his fifties or sixties who received an inactivated influenza vaccine.

This chain connects TRBV7-2 to TRBJ2-1; D remains unclear. V was clipped by 4 bases and J by 10 bases, with 14 bases between them. CDR3 length: 13 residues. The germline V gene encodes CDR1 SGHTA and CDR2 FQGNSA. CDR3 sequence: CASSSRVGWEQFF. The CDR3 DNA sequence: TGTGCCAGCAGCTCTCGTGTGGGCTGGGAGCAGTTCTTC.

The sample holds a few counts of this clonotype. The rearrangement joins TRBV28 to TRBJ1-6; D may be TRBD1 (6 bases). The length of the CDR3 is 14 residues. V lost 5 bases to trimming and J lost 10 bases, with 15 bases between them. Looked up from germline, CDR1 is MDHEN and CDR2 is SYDVKM. This chain's CDR3 is CASSLRTGGSPLHF. Written as DNA, the CDR3 is TGTGCCAGCAGTCTTAGAACGGGGGGCTCACCCCTCCACTTT.

This clonotype was detected a few times. The chain uses TRBV18 and TRBJ2-5, with 8 positions matching TRBD1. This CDR3 has 17 residues. Germline V gene lookup returns CDR1 KGHSH and CDR2 LQKENI. V gave up 2 bases and J gave up 2 bases; unmatched junction bases: 10. In DNA form, the CDR3 reads TGTGCCAGCTCACCAGGCAGGGGGCGACCACAACAAGAGACCCAGTACTTC. Amino acids: CASSPGRGRPQQETQYF. The variable domain in full, with the rest retrieved from reference TRBV18 and TRBJ2-5, is NAGVMQNPRHLVRRRGQEARLRCSPMKGHSHVYWYRQLPEEGLKFMVYLQKENIIDESGMPKERFSAEFPKEGPSILRIQQVVRGDSAAYFCASSPGRGRPQQETQYFGPGTRLLVL.

The V call is TRBV29-1, the J call TRBJ2-5, with 14 positions matching TRBD2. This CDR3 has 14 amino acids. The germline CDR1 and CDR2 sequences are SQVTM and ANQGSEA. After removal of 4 bases from V and 4 bases from J, the junction contained 2 bases not matched to a gene. The chain's CDR3 is CSVGLAGGLETQYF. The CDR3 DNA sequence: TGCAGCGTTGGACTAGCGGGGGGGTTAGAGACCCAGTACTTC.

This clonotype was found a few times. The chain is built from TRBV5-1 and TRBJ2-7; possible D gene TRBD2, 5 bases. The CDR3 spans 14 residues. V lost 4 bases and J lost 5, with 16 bases in between. The germline gives CDR1 SGHRS, CDR2 YFSETQ. In nucleotides, the CDR3 is TGCGCCAGCAGCCCCATGGCGGGCGGACACGAGCAGTACTTC. Amino acid sequence: CASSPMAGGHEQYF.

This clonotype came up a few times. The chain carries TRBV4-3 and TRBJ2-3; TRBD2 is a possible D gene (6 bases). The germline V and J ends were trimmed by 0 bases and 0 bases, with 19 bases remaining between them. The CDR3 covers 19 residues. The V gene's germline CDR1 is LGHNA and CDR2 YSLEER. The CDR3 nucleotides read TGCGCCAGCAGCCAAGATCTGCTAGCGCAATCCCCTAGCACAGATACGCAGTATTTT. Translation gives CASSQDLLAQSPSTDTQYF.

The chain couples TRBV18 to TRBJ2-1; D might be TRBD1 or TRBD2, each matching 5 bases. Germline CDR1 reads KGHSH; CDR2 reads LQKENI. Trimming pared 2 bases from V and 4 bases from J, leaving 12 bases between. This CDR3 has 15 amino acids. The CDR3 is CASSPFGAVYNEQFF. CDR3 DNA: TGTGCCAGCTCACCATTCGGGGCTGTTTACAATGAGCAGTTCTTC.

The V and J genes are TRBV13 and TRBJ2-3; 7 bases align to TRBD2. This CDR3 region has 15 residues. From germline, CDR1 is PRHDT and CDR2 FYEKMQ (reference sequence). With V trimmed by 3 bases and J by 3 bases, 6 bases remained unmatched. The CDR3 DNA reads as TGTGCCAGCAGCTTGAGCGGGATTGGGACAGATACGCAGTATTTT. Translating gives CASSLSGIGTDTQYF.

The chain employs TRBV9 and TRBJ2-2, with 7 bases identical to TRBD1. V trimming: 2 bases; J trimming: 3 bases; junction bases outside the gene matches: 1. The CDR3 consists of 14 residues. In germline, CDR1 is SGDLS, CDR2 YYNGEE. CDR3 bases: TGTGCCAGCAGCGTGGGACAGTACACCGGGGAGCTGTTTTTT. Translated: CASSVGQYTGELFF. The whole variable domain, filled in from reference TRBV9 and TRBJ2-2, reads DSGVTQTPKHLITATGQRVTLRCSPRSGDLSVYWYQQSLDQGLQFLIQYYNGEERAKGNILERFSAQQFPDLHSELNLSSLELGDSALYFCASSVGQYTGELFFGEGSRLTVL.

This clonotype occurred many times. The genes are TRBV5-6 and TRBJ1-4; TRBD1 might be the D (6 bases). The CDR3 sequence is 12 residues long. Per germline, CDR1 SGHDT and CDR2 YYEEEE. Trimming stripped 0 bases from V and 14 bases from J, with 11 bases between. The CDR3 DNA reads TGTGCCAGCAGCTTGGGAGGGGGTCACCTGTTTTTT. Its protein is CASSLGGGHLFF.

This clonotype was detected a few times. V usage is TRBV20-1 and J usage is TRBJ1-2; TRBD1 is a possible D gene (5 bases). V was clipped by 5 bases and J by 5 bases, with 15 bases between them. CDR3 length equals 13 residues. Germline V gene lookup returns CDR1 DFQATT and CDR2 SNEGSKA (reference sequence). The CDR3 DNA reads TGCAGTGCTTTTGGGGGAAGTAGTTATGGCTACACCTTC. This sequence encodes CSAFGGSSYGYTF.

This clonotype was recorded a few times. The chain has TRBV11-1 and TRBJ2-1, with a tentative D call TRBD2 (5 bases). CDR1 is SGHAT, CDR2 FQDESV, per germline (reference sequence). This CDR3 has 19 amino acids. Trimming removed 0 bases at V and 2 bases at J, with 20 bases between. The CDR3 here is CASSLALRIDGKTYNEQFF. In DNA form, the CDR3 reads TGTGCCAGCAGCTTAGCCTTAAGGATCGACGGGAAGACCTACAATGAGCAGTTCTTC.

This clonotype was seen a handful of times. CDR3 sequence: CASSPQTSYEQYF. The CDR3 DNA is TGTGCCAGCAGCCCACAGACTAGCTACGAGCAGTACTTC. The V call is TRBV3-1, the J call TRBJ2-7; possibly TRBD2 for D (6 bases). CDR1 is LGHDT and CDR2 is YNNKEL in the germline V gene (reference sequence). The CDR3 spans 13 residues. The V gene lost 4 bases and the J gene lost 3 bases, with 10 bases spanning the gap.

V usage is TRBV5-1 and J usage is TRBJ2-1; 7 bases are a match to TRBD1. The V and J ends lost 2 bases and 5 bases, in that order; junction bases with no gene match: 4. Germline CDR1 SGHRS, CDR2 YFSETQ. The CDR3 is 14 residues long. The CDR3 DNA follows: TGCGCCAGCAGCTTTCCGGGACAGAACAATGAGCAGTTCTTC. Translated, it gives CASSFPGQNNEQFF.

This clonotype was seen only a few times. The chain links TRBV12-3 or TRBV12-4 to TRBJ1-4; D possibly corresponds to TRBD1 (5 bases). Trimming removed 6 bases at V and 0 bases at J, with 14 bases between. The CDR3 spans 16 residues. CDR3 nucleotide sequence: TGTGCCAGCAGCGAAGACAGCAAATCAACTAATGAAAAACTGTTTTTT. It translates to CASSEDSKSTNEKLFF.

This chain joins TRBV7-9 and TRBJ2-1; TRBD1 matches at 12 bases. The V segment lost 4 bases and the J segment 4 bases; nucleotides outside the gene matches: 5. Germline V gene lookup returns CDR1 SEHNR and CDR2 FQNEAQ (reference sequence). The CDR3 runs to 16 residues. CDR3 residues: CASSSRDRGLYNEQFF. CDR3 DNA: TGTGCCAGCAGCTCCCGGGACAGGGGGCTTTACAATGAGCAGTTCTTC.